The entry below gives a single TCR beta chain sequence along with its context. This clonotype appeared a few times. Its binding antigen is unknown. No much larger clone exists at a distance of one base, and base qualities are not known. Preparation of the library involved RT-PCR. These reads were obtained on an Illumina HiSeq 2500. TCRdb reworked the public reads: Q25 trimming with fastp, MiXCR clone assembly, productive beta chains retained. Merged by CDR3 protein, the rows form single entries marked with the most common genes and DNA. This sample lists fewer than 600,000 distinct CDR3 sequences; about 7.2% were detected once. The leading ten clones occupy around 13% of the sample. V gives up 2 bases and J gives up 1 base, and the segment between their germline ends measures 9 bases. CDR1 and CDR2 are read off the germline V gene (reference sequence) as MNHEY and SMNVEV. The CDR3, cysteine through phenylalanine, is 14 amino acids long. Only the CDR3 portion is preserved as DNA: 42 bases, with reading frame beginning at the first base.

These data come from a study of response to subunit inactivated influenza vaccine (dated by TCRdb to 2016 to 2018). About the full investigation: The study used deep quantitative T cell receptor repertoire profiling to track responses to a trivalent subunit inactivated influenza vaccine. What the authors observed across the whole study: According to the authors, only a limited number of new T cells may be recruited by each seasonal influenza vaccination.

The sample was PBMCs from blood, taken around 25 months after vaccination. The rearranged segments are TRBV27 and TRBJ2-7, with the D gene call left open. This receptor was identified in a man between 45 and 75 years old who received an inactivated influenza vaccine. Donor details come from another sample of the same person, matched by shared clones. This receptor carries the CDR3 CASSLVTDSYEQYF. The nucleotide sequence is TGTGCCAGCAGTTTAGTTACAGATTCCTACGAGCAGTACTTC.